This paragraph reports one T cell receptor beta chain. Its antigen is unknown. The data were taken from a study of graft-versus-host responses after intestinal transplantation. Profiling relied on immunoSEQ multiplex PCR, and the TCRdb table lists in-frame clones only, not all of them. The profile shows just under 85,000 clones, under 95% of them singletons. The germline V gene has CDR1 SGHTA and CDR2 FQGNSA. The CDR3 is 15 residues long. V gave up 7 bases and J gave up 1 base, with 17 bases separating them. Points from the study as a whole: GvH clones appeared in recipient marrow, some first in ileum or blood.

The source is a human donor who was the organ donor for an intestinal transplant. Source: unstimulated CD8+ T cells sorted from spleen or lymph node cells, taken before transplant. The chain carries TRBV7-2 and TRBJ2-7, with TRBD1 as a possible D gene (5 bases). CDR3 sequence reads: CASTDAGAVSYEQYF. The CDR3 region has the DNA TGTGCCAGCACCGACGCTGGGGCAGTTTCCTACGAGCAGTACTTC.